One and the same sample provided the 5 T cell receptor beta chains below, sequenced in a study of human T cells and chemical hapten exposure. TCRdb re-analysed the RACE reads in MiXCR, keeping a single row per CDR3 protein. The data contain roughly 120,000 distinct CDR3 sequences, around 10% of them seen just once; the ten biggest clones take up about 1.4%. Time point meaning: patch test 1, 2 weeks after DPC sensitization. Treatment described: therapeutic diphenylcyclopropenone sensitization with weekly scalp DPC. This specimen consisted of whole blood, obtained in connection with sensitization to the hapten diphenylcyclopropenone (DPC). These receptors all come from a woman in her fifties or sixties with alopecia areata. Some clones in this sample may be carry-over from other donors' samples.

This clonotype was counted many times. V is TRBV5-4 and J is TRBJ2-5; 9 nucleotides match TRBD2. Unmatched junction bases numbered 5, after V lost 4 bases and J lost 4 bases. The CDR3 runs to 14 residues. CDR1 is SGHNT and CDR2 is YYREEE in the germline V gene (reference sequence). The CDR3, as DNA: TGTGCCAGCAGCATAGGGACTAGCCCAGAGACCCAGTACTTC. This translates into CASSIGTSPETQYF.

The table lists this clonotype with a few counts. This chain connects TRBV6-2 or TRBV6-3 to TRBJ1-1; D gene unclear. V was trimmed by 3 bases and J by 0 bases, leaving 8 bases between them. The CDR3 consists of 14 residues. Germline V gene data show CDR1 as MNHEY and CDR2 as SVGEGT. The CDR3 sequence: CASSYPTMNTEAFF. CDR3 nucleotide sequence: TGTGCCAGCAGTTATCCCACCATGAACACTGAAGCTTTCTTT.

The chain is built from TRBV7-2 and TRBJ2-7; weak D call: TRBD2 (6 bases). The V end lost 5 bases, the J end lost 2 bases, and 16 bases lay between the germline ends. The CDR3 consists of 15 residues. Germline V gene sequence: CDR1 SGHTA, CDR2 FQGNSA. CDR3 sequence: CASSAGPGVTYEQYF. Written as DNA, the CDR3 is TGTGCCAGCAGCGCCGGACCGGGAGTTACCTACGAGCAGTACTTC.

This clonotype came up many times. The J gene is TRBJ1-1, the V gene TRBV20-1, with D hard to call. The CDR3 is made up of 11 amino acids. Germline V CDR1 and CDR2: DFQATT, SNEGSKA (reference sequence). Trimming stripped 0 bases from V and 1 base from J, with 0 bases between. CDR3 in amino acids: CSARENTEAFF. CDR3 nucleotide sequence: TGCAGTGCTAGAGAGAACACTGAAGCTTTCTTT.

This clonotype was seen more than once but under ten times. The V gene is TRBV5-1, the J gene TRBJ2-2; 7 bases agree with TRBD2. The CDR3 runs to 15 residues. The junction had 3 bases not matched to a gene; V was cut back by 4 bases and J by 0 bases. Looked up from germline, CDR1 is SGHRS and CDR2 is YFSETQ. CDR3 coding DNA: TGCGCCAGCAGCCCGAGCGGGGCGAACACCGGGGAGCTGTTTTTT. Amino acids: CASSPSGANTGELFF.